This T cell receptor (beta chain) was captured by sequencing in a study of T cell repertoires in cytomegalovirus infection. Study overall: Both a matching HLA type and CMV infection were indicated by public TCR beta signatures.

In TCRdb, the reads were re-called with MiXCR into one record per CDR3 protein. The sample yields 46,000 or so distinct CDR3 sequences, roughly 22% seen once. V gave up 5 bases and J gave up 5 bases, with 11 bases separating them. Germline V gives CDR1 ENHRY, CDR2 SYGVKD. The CDR3 covers 13 residues. Whole-study findings and limits: Using cumulative public TCR beta family frequency, the authors identified those who carried CMV together with the relevant HLA. HLA-C-restricted CMV clonotypes gave the most frequent clonotype in two of eight donors.

A remark on this clonotype: What it binds is not known.

The rearrangement uses TRBV10-3 and TRBJ2-3; TRBD1 might be the D (6 bases). The receptor's source is a human donor in good health (CMV status not recorded). Some clones in this sample may be carry-over from other donors' samples. Sequencing was performed on PBMCs, sequenced either directly or after in vitro stimulation (not recorded which). In DNA form, the CDR3 reads TGTGCCATCAGTCCGGGACAAAAAGATACGCAGTATTTT. Translating gives CAISPGQKDTQYF.